There are a few counts of the clone carrying this T cell receptor beta chain. TCRdb re-called the RT-PCR reads with MiXCR, one entry per CDR3 protein. The sample contains more than 550,000 distinct CDR3 sequences, approximately 15% of which appear only once. This CDR3 spans 17 amino acids. V lost 4 bases, J lost 7 bases, and 15 bases stayed unmatched. Germline values: CDR1 LGHDT, CDR2 YNNKEL (reference sequence). This chain connects TRBV3-1 to TRBJ2-1; 8 bases map to TRBD2. Sequenced material: memory CD4+ T cells from blood. The sequence came from a female donor in good health, serving as a healthy control. DNA of the CDR3: TGTGCCAGCAGCCCCCAGTCGTCGGGGGGGCCTTTGAATGAGCAGTTCTTC. This translates into CASSPQSSGGPLNEQFF.